The clone carrying this T cell receptor (beta chain) was counted ten times or more. The source of the sample is a study of neurological immune-mediated disorders. Germline V gives CDR1 MGHDK, CDR2 SYGVNS. The V end lost 5 bases, the J end lost 6 bases, and 14 bases lay between the germline ends. CDR3 size: 13 residues. Synthesis of cDNA was carried out by template-switch 5'RACE. The reaction used 10-nucleotide random UMIs. MiXCR, run by TCRdb on the 5' RACE reads, gives a single entry per CDR3 protein. The sample holds tens of thousands of distinct CDR3 sequences, 4% to 5.5% seen once. The clonotype comes from a man younger than 35 in good health. The rearrangement uses TRBV25-1 and TRBJ2-7; possibly TRBD2 for D (6 bases). The sample was CD4+ T cells from blood. CDR3 region: CASSTGGGIEQYF. CDR3 bases: TGTGCCAGCAGTACCGGTGGGGGGATCGAGCAGTACTTC.